This T cell receptor (beta chain) originates from a study of response to subunit inactivated influenza vaccine (dated by TCRdb to between 2018 and 2020). About the full investigation: Deep quantitative profiling of the T cell receptor repertoire was used in the study to follow responses to a trivalent subunit inactivated influenza vaccine.

Library preparation was by RT-PCR. TCRdb shows the sequencer as Illumina HiSeq 2500. TCRdb took the public reads, trimmed them with fastp at Q25, ran MiXCR for clone calling and kept in-frame beta chains. Rows are unified per CDR3 protein, each entry keeping the most common DNA and genes. Within this sample are 650,000 to 850,000 distinct CDR3 sequences, with about 14% of them counted one time only. Of the sample, 6.5% to 8.5% is held by the ten largest clones. As concerns this clonotype: The antigen this receptor binds is unknown. Per-base qualities were not stored, and no clone one base away is much larger.

The paper's findings and limits, for the study overall: According to the authors, only a limited number of new T cells may be recruited by each seasonal influenza vaccination.

The receptor's source is a man aged 50-60 years who received an inactivated influenza vaccine. Donor details come from another sample of the same person, matched by shared clones. Specimen: PBMCs from blood, collected 14 days before vaccination.

CDR3 loop: CASSSGGAGQPQHF. In nucleotide form, the sequence is TGTGCCAGCAGTTCAGGGGGCGCGGGTCAGCCCCAGCATTTT. The chain employs TRBV12-3 or TRBV12-4 and TRBJ1-5; 8 junctional bases match TRBD1. The CDR3 contains 14 residues, cysteine and phenylalanine counted. Only CDR3 DNA is held: 42 bases, read in frame from base 1. At the junction V is shortened by 4 bases and J by 6 bases; bases outside the gene matches: 5.